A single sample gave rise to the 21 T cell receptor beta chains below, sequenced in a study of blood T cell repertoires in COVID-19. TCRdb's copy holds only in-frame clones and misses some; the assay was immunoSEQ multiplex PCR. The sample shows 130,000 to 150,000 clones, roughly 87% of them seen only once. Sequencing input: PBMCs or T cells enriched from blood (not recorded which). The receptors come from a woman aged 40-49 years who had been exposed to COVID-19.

CDR3: CATSDNRGNGYTF. DNA for the CDR3: TGTGCCACCAGTGACAACAGGGGAAATGGCTACACCTTC. This chain links TRBV24-1 with TRBJ1-2; 7 bases fit TRBD1. CDR3 length equals 13 residues. J gave up 6 bases and V 4 bases, and 4 bases lay outside the gene matches. Germline values: CDR1 KGHDR, CDR2 SFDVKD.

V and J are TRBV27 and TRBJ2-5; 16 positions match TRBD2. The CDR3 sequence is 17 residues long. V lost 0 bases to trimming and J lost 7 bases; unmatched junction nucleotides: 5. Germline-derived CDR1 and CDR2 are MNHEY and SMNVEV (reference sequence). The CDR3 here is CASSLSGTSGGAGTQYF. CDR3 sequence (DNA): TGTGCCAGCAGTTTATCGGGGACTAGCGGGGGGGCGGGGACCCAGTACTTC.

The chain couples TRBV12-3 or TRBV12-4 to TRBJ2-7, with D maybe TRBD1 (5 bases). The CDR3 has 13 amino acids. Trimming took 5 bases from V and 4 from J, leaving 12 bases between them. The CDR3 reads CASSPETEYEQYF. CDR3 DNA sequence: TGTGCCAGCAGTCCAGAGACAGAATACGAGCAGTACTTC.

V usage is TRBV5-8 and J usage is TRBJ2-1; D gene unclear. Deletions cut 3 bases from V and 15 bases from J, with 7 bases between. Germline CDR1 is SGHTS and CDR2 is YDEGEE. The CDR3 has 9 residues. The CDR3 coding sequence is TGTGCCAGCAGCTCGGGTGTGTTCTTC. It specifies CASSSGVFF.

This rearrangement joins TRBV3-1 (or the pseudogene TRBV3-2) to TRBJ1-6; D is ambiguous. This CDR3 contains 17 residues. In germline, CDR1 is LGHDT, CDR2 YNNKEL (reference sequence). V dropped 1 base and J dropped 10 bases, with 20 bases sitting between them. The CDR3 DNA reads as TGTGCCAGCAGCCAAGTTCAGTTTAGCGGTAGTAAGTCACCCCTCCACTTT. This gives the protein CASSQVQFSGSKSPLHF.

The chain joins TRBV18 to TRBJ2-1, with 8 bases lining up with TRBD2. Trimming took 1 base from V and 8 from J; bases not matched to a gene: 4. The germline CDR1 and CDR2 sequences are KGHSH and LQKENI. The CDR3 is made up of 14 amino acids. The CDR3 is CASSPLAGHDEQFF. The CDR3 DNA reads TGTGCCAGCTCACCACTAGCGGGACACGATGAGCAGTTCTTC.

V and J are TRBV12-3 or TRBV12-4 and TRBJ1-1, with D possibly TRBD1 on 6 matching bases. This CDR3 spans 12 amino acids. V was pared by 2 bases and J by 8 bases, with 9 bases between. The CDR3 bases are TGTGCCAGCAGTTTAAGTGGACAGGAAGCTTTCTTT. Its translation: CASSLSGQEAFF.

The CDR3 nucleotides are TGTGCCAGCAGCGTTCACAAAGGGGATGAAAAACTGTTTTTT. Protein sequence: CASSVHKGDEKLFF. The chain is built from TRBV9 and TRBJ1-4; TRBD1 might be the D (5 bases). The CDR3 runs 14 residues. CDR1 and CDR2 from the germline V gene are SGDLS and YYNGEE. Trimming pared 2 bases from V and 6 bases from J, leaving 11 bases between.

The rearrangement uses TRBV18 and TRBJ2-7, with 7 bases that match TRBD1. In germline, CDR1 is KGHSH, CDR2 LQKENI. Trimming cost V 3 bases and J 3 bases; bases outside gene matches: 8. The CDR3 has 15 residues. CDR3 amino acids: CASSPGQVLNYEQYF. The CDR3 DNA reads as TGTGCCAGCTCACCTGGACAGGTTCTTAACTACGAGCAGTACTTC. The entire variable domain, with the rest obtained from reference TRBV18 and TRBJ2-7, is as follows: NAGVMQNPRHLVRRRGQEARLRCSPMKGHSHVYWYRQLPEEGLKFMVYLQKENIIDESGMPKERFSAEFPKEGPSILRIQQVVRGDSAAYFCASSPGQVLNYEQYFGPGTRLTVT.

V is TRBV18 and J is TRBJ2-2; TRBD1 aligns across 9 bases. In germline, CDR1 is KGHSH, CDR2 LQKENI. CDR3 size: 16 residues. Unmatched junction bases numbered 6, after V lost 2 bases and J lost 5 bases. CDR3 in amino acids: CASSPSGQGSTGELFF. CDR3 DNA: TGTGCCAGCTCACCATCGGGACAGGGATCAACCGGGGAGCTGTTTTTT.

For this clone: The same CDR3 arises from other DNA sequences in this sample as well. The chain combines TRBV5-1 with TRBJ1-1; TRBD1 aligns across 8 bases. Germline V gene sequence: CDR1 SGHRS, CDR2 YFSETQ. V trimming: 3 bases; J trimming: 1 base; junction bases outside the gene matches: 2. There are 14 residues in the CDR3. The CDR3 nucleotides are TGCGCCAGCAGCTCTACAGGGGGGAACACTGAAGCTTTCTTT. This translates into CASSSTGGNTEAFF.

CDR3 in amino acids: CSVEGQAETQYF. CDR3 bases: TGCAGCGTTGAAGGCCAGGCGGAGACCCAGTACTTC. The chain joins TRBV29-1 to TRBJ2-5; unclear D gene. V shed 1 base and J shed 5 bases, with 8 bases lying between them. Per the germline V gene, CDR1 is SQVTM and CDR2 is ANQGSEA. The CDR3 is 12 residues long.

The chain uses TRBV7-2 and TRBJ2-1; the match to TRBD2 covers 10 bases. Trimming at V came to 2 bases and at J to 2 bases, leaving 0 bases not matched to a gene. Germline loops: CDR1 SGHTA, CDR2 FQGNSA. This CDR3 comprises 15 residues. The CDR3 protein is CASSLLAGAYNEQFF. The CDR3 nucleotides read TGTGCCAGCAGCTTACTAGCGGGAGCCTACAATGAGCAGTTCTTC. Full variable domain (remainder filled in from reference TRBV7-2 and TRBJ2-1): GAGVSQSPSNKVTEKGKDVELRCDPISGHTALYWYRQSLGQGLEFLIYFQGNSAPDKSGLPSDRFSAERTGGSVSTLTIQRTQQEDSAVYLCASSLLAGAYNEQFFGPGTRLTVL.

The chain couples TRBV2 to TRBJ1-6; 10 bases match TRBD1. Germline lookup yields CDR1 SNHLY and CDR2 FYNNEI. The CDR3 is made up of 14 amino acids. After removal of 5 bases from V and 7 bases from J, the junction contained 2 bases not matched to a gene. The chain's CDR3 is CASSLTGGNSPLHF. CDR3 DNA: TGTGCCAGCAGTTTGACAGGGGGCAATTCACCCCTCCACTTT.

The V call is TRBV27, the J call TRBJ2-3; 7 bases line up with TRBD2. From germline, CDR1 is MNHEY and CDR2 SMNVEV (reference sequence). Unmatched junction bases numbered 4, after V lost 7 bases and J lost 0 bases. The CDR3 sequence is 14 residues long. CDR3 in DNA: TGTGCCAGCAAAAGCGGGACCAGCACAGATACGCAGTATTTT. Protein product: CASKSGTSTDTQYF.

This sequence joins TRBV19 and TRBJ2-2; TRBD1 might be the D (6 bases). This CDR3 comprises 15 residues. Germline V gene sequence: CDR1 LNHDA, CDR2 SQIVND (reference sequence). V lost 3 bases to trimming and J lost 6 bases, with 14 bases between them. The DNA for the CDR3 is TGTGCCAGTAGTATTTGGGCAGGGGACGCCGGGGAGCTGTTTTTT. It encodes CASSIWAGDAGELFF.

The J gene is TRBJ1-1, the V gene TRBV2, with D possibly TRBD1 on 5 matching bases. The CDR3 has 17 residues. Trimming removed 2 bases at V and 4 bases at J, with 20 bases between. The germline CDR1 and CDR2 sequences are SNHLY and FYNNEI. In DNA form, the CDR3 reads TGTGCCAGCAGTGAAAGTGGACGGAGGGACGGTGGCACTGAAGCTTTCTTT. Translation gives CASSESGRRDGGTEAFF.

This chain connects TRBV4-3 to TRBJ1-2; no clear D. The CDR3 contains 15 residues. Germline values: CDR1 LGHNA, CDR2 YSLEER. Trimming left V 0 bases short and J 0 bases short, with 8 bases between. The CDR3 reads CASSQDPTANYGYTF. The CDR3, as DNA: TGCGCCAGCAGCCAAGATCCCACTGCTAACTATGGCTACACCTTC.

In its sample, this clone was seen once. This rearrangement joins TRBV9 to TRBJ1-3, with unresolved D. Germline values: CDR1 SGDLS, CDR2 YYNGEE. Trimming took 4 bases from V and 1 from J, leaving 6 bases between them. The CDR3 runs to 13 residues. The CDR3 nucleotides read TGTGCCAGCAGCCAGGTTTCTGGAAACACCATATATTTT. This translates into CASSQVSGNTIYF.

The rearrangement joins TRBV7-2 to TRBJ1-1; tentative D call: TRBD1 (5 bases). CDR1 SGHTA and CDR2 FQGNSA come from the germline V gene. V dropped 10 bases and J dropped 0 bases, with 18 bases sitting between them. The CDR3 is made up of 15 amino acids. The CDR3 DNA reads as TGTGCCACCAATTCTAGGGGTTACATGAACACTGAAGCTTTCTTT. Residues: CATNSRGYMNTEAFF. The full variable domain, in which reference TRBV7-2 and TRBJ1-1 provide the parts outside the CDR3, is GAGVSQSPSNKVTEKGKDVELRCDPISGHTALYWYRQSLGQGLEFLIYFQGNSAPDKSGLPSDRFSAERTGGSVSTLTIQRTQQEDSAVYLCATNSRGYMNTEAFFGQGTRLTVV.

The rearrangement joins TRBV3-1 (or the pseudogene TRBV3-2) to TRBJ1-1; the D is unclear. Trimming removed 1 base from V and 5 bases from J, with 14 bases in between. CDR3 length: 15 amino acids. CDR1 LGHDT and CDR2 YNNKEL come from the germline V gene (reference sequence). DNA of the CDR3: TGTGCCAGCAGCCAAGTCACGGGGTATTGGACTGAAGCTTTCTTT. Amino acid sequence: CASSQVTGYWTEAFF.